Listed below are T cell receptor beta chains from one sample, sequenced in a study of cytomegalovirus exposure and HLA in healthy donors. The method was immunoSEQ multiplex PCR; TCRdb's version includes in-frame clones alone and lacks a portion of them. Of more than 95,000 clones in the sample, 83% were seen once. Material for sequencing was PBMCs. Source of these receptors: a middle-aged woman in good health and CMV-seropositive. Each CDR3 is given with its conserved first and last residue. Each record gives: D gene, V gene, J gene, clone size, CDR3 DNA, CDR3 protein. The D gene is left open where the match is weak. Rows may omit the clone size; those that give it use once, few, many or a size class.

D: NA
V: TRBV5-1
J: TRBJ2-5
size: NA
DNA: TGCGCCAGCAAAAGGTCGGGGACCCAGTACTTC
CDR3: CASKRSGTQYF

D: NA
V: TRBV21-1
J: TRBJ1-2
size: NA
DNA: TGTGCCAGCAGCTCCCGGAGGGGGCTTGGTTCTACCTATGGCTACACCTTC
CDR3: CASSSRRGLGSTYGYTF

D: NA
V: TRBV6-1
J: TRBJ1-1
size: once
DNA: TGTGCCAGCAGCACTGATCTCAACACTGAAGCTTTCTTT
CDR3: CASSTDLNTEAFF

D: NA
V: TRBV2
J: TRBJ2-5
size: NA
DNA: TGTGCCAGCAGTTATGAGGAAGAGACCCAGTACTTC
CDR3: CASSYEEETQYF

D: NA
V: TRBV7-2
J: TRBJ1-2
size: NA
DNA: TGTGCCAGCAGCCCCGGGGAGGAAAATGGCTACACCTTC
CDR3: CASSPGEENGYTF

D: NA
V: TRBV5-1
J: TRBJ2-5
size: NA
DNA: TGCGCCAGCAGCACGTCGGAGGGACCAAAAGAGACCCAGTACTTC
CDR3: CASSTSEGPKETQYF

D: NA
V: TRBV10-3
J: TRBJ2-7
size: NA
DNA: TGTGCCATCAGTGAGTCGACTCGGGGGTACGAGCAGTACTTC
CDR3: CAISESTRGYEQYF

D: TRBD1
V: TRBV4-1
J: TRBJ2-7
size: NA
DNA: TGCGCCAGCAGCCAAGACGGGACAGGTCGATCCGAGCAGTACTTC
CDR3: CASSQDGTGRSEQYF

D: NA
V: TRBV9
J: TRBJ2-3
size: NA
DNA: TGTGCCAGCAGCGTAGAGGCTAGCTTAGATACGCAGTATTTT
CDR3: CASSVEASLDTQYF

D: TRBD1
V: TRBV14
J: TRBJ2-7
size: NA
DNA: TGTGCCAGCAGCCGAACCGGGACAGGGGGCAACGAGCAGTACTTC
CDR3: CASSRTGTGGNEQYF

D: NA
V: TRBV9
J: TRBJ1-1
size: NA
DNA: TGTGCCAGCAGCGTAGAGGGGATCACTGAAGCTTTCTTT
CDR3: CASSVEGITEAFF

D: TRBD1
V: TRBV5-8
J: TRBJ1-2
size: NA
DNA: TGTGCCAGCAGCTTGGGGGCCAGGGGGCGACTGGGCTACACCTTC
CDR3: CASSLGARGRLGYTF

D: NA
V: TRBV5-1
J: TRBJ2-1
size: NA
DNA: TGCGCCAGCAGCTTGGGTGGACTCGGAAACAATGAGCAGTTCTTC
CDR3: CASSLGGLGNNEQFF

D: NA
V: TRBV7-7
J: TRBJ2-1
size: NA
DNA: TGTGCTAGCAGCTTATCCCCCGGGAGCGAGGATGAGCAGTTCTTC
CDR3: CASSLSPGSEDEQFF

D: TRBD2
V: TRBV19
J: TRBJ2-3
size: NA
DNA: TGTGCCAGTAGTATAGATCGGGCGGGAGCGGCAGATACGCAGTATTTT
CDR3: CASSIDRAGAADTQYF

D: TRBD1
V: TRBV15
J: TRBJ2-5
size: NA
DNA: TGTGCCACCAGCAGACCCCGGACAGGAGAGACCCAGTACTTC
CDR3: CATSRPRTGETQYF

D: NA
V: TRBV28
J: TRBJ1-5
size: once
DNA: TGTGCCAGCCATGGCGGACAGCCCCAGCATTTT
CDR3: CASHGGQPQHF

D: TRBD2
V: TRBV7-9
J: TRBJ2-7
size: NA
DNA: TGTGCCAGCAGCGTCAGCGGGAGCGCCTACGAGCAGTACTTC
CDR3: CASSVSGSAYEQYF

D: NA
V: TRBV5-1
J: TRBJ2-7
size: few
DNA: TGCGCCAGCAGCTTGGGGGGGGGCAGTTTCAACGAGCAGTACTTC
CDR3: CASSLGGGSFNEQYF

D: TRBD2
V: TRBV19
J: TRBJ2-2
size: NA
DNA: TGTGCCAGTATTCGGGAGGGTGGCGGGGAGCTGTTTTTT
CDR3: CASIREGGGELFF

D: NA
V: TRBV7-9
J: TRBJ1-2
size: NA
DNA: TGTGCCAGCAGCTTGCAGGGGAAGTTTCTTGGCTACACCTTC
CDR3: CASSLQGKFLGYTF

D: TRBD2
V: TRBV6-1
J: TRBJ2-7
size: NA
DNA: TGTGCCAGCAGTGCAACGACTAGCGGGAGAGAGCAGTACTTC
CDR3: CASSATTSGREQYF

D: NA
V: TRBV29-1
J: TRBJ2-7
size: once
DNA: TGCAGCGTTTCCTTCGGGAACGAGCAGTACTTC
CDR3: CSVSFGNEQYF

D: NA
V: TRBV5-8
J: TRBJ1-2
size: NA
DNA: TGTGCCAGCAGCTTGGTGGTGGCCTATGGCTACACCTTC
CDR3: CASSLVVAYGYTF

D: TRBD1
V: TRBV28
J: TRBJ1-4
size: NA
DNA: TGTGCCAGCAGTCTACCGGGACAGGGGCGCCATAATGAAAAACTGTTTTTT
CDR3: CASSLPGQGRHNEKLFF

D: TRBD1
V: TRBV4-3
J: TRBJ1-1
size: NA
DNA: TGCGCCAGCAGCTCAGCAGCCAGGGGGCTGGACACTGAAGCTTTCTTT
CDR3: CASSSAARGLDTEAFF

D: TRBD2
V: TRBV2
J: TRBJ2-3
size: NA
DNA: TGTGCCAGCAAACCGGGACTAGCGACAGATACGCAGTATTTT
CDR3: CASKPGLATDTQYF

D: NA
V: TRBV28
J: TRBJ2-7
size: NA
DNA: TGTGCCAGCAGTTTCTTCGGGGACGAGCAGTACTTC
CDR3: CASSFFGDEQYF

D: TRBD1
V: TRBV5-8
J: TRBJ1-3
size: NA
DNA: TGTGCCAGCAGCGTCGGGACAGGTTTAGGAAACACCATATATTTT
CDR3: CASSVGTGLGNTIYF

D: NA
V: TRBV10-2
J: TRBJ2-7
size: NA
DNA: TGCGCCAGCAGTGCAGATGGTTACGAGCAGTACTTC
CDR3: CASSADGYEQYF

D: NA
V: TRBV27
J: TRBJ1-1
size: NA
DNA: TGTGCCAGCAGTTTATCGACGAGGGTCACTGAAGCTTTCTTT
CDR3: CASSLSTRVTEAFF

D: NA
V: TRBV19
J: TRBJ1-5
size: NA
DNA: TGTGCCAGTAGTATTTTGGGAGTTGGTGGCAATCAGCCCCAGCATTTT
CDR3: CASSILGVGGNQPQHF

D: NA
V: TRBV5-1
J: TRBJ2-1
size: NA
DNA: TGCGCCAGCAGTTTCGGCGGGATAGGCTCCTACAATGAGCAGTTCTTC
CDR3: CASSFGGIGSYNEQFF

D: TRBD2
V: TRBV5-6
J: TRBJ2-7
size: once
DNA: TGTGCCAGCAGCTTGGTGGCTAGCGGGTTGTACTACGAGCAGTACTTC
CDR3: CASSLVASGLYYEQYF

D: NA
V: TRBV7-3
J: TRBJ2-7
size: NA
DNA: TGTGCCAGCAGCCCCCCATGCCGATCTCTAAAGCAGTACTTC
CDR3: CASSPPCRSLKQYF

D: TRBD1
V: TRBV28
J: TRBJ1-6
size: NA
DNA: TGTGCCAGCAGTCGAGAGGGACAGGGGAATTCACCCCTCCACTTT
CDR3: CASSREGQGNSPLHF

D: TRBD1
V: TRBV7-8
J: TRBJ2-7
size: NA
DNA: TGTGCCAGCAGCTTAGAAGGGACAGTAGACGAGCAGTACTTC
CDR3: CASSLEGTVDEQYF

D: NA
V: TRBV28
J: TRBJ1-4
size: NA
DNA: TGTGCCACCAGGGTAGGGAGTGAAAAACTGTTTTTT
CDR3: CATRVGSEKLFF

D: NA
V: TRBV15
J: TRBJ2-4
size: NA
DNA: TGTGCCACCAGCAGACGGATCCGGGGACTAGCCAAAAACATTCAGTACTTC
CDR3: CATSRRIRGLAKNIQYF

D: TRBD1
V: TRBV11-2
J: TRBJ1-2
size: NA
DNA: TGTGCCAGCAGCTCGAGGACAGGGAGCCCCTTCTATGGCTACACCTTC
CDR3: CASSSRTGSPFYGYTF

D: TRBD2
V: TRBV19
J: TRBJ2-7
size: NA
DNA: TGTGCCAGTAGTTTAGGACTAGCGGCTATATACGAGCAGTACTTC
CDR3: CASSLGLAAIYEQYF